A single T cell receptor (beta chain) is shown here with its context. Individual cDNA molecules were tagged with unique molecular identifiers, the study reported. TCRdb re-analysed the 5' RACE reads in MiXCR, keeping a single row per CDR3 protein. This table holds 68,000 or so distinct CDR3 sequences, less than 15% found once. This specimen comes from a study of early T cells in non-severe SARS-CoV-2 infection. Study context: The chains were unpaired, and the sequenced material was bulk RNA from unsorted whole blood.

The CDR3 consists of 18 residues. With 0 bases clipped from V and 2 bases from J, the junction kept 10 bases outside the gene matches. The V gene's germline CDR1 is SGHRS and CDR2 YFSETQ. Specimen: whole blood. The rearrangement uses TRBV5-1 and TRBJ2-7; 11 positions agree with TRBD2. This clonotype was obtained from an adult who was a healthcare worker with PCR-confirmed SARS-CoV-2 infection or an uninfected control (not recorded which). The CDR3 DNA follows: TGCGCCAGCAGCTTGGTCCCAATAGGACTAGCGGGTACCTACGAGCAGTACTTC. Its translation is CASSLVPIGLAGTYEQYF.